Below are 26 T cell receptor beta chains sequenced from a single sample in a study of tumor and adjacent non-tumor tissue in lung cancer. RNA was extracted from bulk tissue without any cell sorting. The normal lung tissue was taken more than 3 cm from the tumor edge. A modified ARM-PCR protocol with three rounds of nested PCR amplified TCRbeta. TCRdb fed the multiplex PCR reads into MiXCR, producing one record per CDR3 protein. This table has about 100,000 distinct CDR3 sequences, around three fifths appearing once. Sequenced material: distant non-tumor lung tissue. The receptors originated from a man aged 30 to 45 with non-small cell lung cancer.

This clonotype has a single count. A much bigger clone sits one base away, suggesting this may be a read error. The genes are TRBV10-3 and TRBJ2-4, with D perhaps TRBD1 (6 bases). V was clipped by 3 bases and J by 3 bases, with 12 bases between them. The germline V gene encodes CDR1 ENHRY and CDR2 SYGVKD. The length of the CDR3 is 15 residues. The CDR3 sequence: CAISDGQLVKNIQYF. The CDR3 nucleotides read TGTGCCATCAGTGACGGACAGCTAGTCAAAAACATTCAGTACTTC.

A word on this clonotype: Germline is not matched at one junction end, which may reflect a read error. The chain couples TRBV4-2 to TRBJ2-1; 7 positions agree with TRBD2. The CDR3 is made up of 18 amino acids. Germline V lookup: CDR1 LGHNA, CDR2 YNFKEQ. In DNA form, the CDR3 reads TGTGCCAGCAGGCAAGTCTTGGCGGGAGCTTGGCACCACAATGAGCAGTTCTTC. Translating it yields CASRQVLAGAWHHNEQFF.

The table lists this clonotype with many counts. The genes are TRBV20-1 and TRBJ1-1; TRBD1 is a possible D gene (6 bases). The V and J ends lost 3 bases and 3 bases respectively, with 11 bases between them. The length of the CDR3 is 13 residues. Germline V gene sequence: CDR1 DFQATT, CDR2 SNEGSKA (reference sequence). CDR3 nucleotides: TGCAGTGCTAGGGGAAAGGGGGACACTGAAGCTTTCTTT. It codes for CSARGKGDTEAFF.

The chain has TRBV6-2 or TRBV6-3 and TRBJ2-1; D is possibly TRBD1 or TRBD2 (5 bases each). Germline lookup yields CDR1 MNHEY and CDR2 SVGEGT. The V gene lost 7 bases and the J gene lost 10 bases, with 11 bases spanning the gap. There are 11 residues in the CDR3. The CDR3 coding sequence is TGTGCCAGCATGAGGGGTCGGGAGCAGTTCTTC. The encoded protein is CASMRGREQFF.

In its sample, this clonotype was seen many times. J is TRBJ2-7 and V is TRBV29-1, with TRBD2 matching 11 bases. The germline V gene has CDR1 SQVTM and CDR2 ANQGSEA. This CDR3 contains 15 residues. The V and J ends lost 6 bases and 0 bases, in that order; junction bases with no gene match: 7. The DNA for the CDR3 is TGCAGCGTCACCGGGACTAGCGGATCCTCCTACGAGCAGTACTTC. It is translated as CSVTGTSGSSYEQYF.

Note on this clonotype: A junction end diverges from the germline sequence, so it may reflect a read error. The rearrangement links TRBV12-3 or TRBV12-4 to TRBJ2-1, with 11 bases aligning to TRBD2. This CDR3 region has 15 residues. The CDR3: CASSSIAGGLNEHFF. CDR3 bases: TGTGCCAGCAGTTCGATAGCGGGGGGGCTGAATGAGCATTTCTTC.

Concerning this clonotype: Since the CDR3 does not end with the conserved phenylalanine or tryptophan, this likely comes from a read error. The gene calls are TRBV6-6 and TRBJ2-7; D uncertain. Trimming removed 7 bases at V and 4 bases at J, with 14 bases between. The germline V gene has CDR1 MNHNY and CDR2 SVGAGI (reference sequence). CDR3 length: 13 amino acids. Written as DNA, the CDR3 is TGTGCCAGCAACAGTTCTACCCATTACGAGCAGTACCTC. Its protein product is CASNSSTHYEQYL.

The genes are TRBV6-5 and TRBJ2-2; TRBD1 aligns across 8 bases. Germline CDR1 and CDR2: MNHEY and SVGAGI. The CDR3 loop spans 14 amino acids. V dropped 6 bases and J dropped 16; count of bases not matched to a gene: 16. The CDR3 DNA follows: TGTGCCAGCAGAGAGACAGGGGATACTGGGGAGTCGTTTTTT. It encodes CASRETGDTGESFF.

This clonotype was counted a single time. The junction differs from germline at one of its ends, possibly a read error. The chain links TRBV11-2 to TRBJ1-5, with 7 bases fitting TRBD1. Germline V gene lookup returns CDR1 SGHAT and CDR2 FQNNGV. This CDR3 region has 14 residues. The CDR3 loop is CASSSTGEGQSQQF. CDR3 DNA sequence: TGTGCCAGCAGTTCCACAGGGGAAGGTCAGTCCCAGCAATTT.

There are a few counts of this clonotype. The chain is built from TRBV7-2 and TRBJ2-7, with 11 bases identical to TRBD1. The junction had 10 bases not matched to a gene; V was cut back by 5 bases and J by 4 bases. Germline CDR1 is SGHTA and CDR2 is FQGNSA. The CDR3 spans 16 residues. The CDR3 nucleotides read TGTGCCAGCAGCCCAGATTTTGGGACAGGGGGTTACGAGCAGTACTTC. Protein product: CASSPDFGTGGYEQYF.

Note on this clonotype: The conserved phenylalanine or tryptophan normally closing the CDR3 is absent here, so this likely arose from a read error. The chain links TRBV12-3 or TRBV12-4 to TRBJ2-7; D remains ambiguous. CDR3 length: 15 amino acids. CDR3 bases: TGTACCAGCAGTTTACCCCCTTGGCCCTTCTACGAGCAGTACATC. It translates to CTSSLPPWPFYEQYI.

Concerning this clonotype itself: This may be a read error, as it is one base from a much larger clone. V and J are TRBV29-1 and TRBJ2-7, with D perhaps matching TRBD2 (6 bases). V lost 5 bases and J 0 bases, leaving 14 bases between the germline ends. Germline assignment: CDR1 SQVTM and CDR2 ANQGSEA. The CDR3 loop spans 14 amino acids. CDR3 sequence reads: CSVHGGSSSYEQYF. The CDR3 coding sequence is TGCAGCGTTCATGGGGGGAGCAGCTCCTACGAGCAGTACTTC.

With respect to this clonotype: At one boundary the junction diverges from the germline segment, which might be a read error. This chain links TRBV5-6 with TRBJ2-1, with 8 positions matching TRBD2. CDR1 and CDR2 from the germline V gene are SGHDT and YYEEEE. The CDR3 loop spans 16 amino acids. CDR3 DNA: TGTGCCAGCAGATTGGTGGGCGGGGGGCCCTACAATGAACAGTTTTTC. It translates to CASRLVGGGPYNEQFF.

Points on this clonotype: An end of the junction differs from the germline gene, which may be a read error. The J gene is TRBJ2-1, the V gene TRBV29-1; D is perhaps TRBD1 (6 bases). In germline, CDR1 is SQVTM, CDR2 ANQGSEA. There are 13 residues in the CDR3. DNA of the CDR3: TGCAGCGTTGAAGGGACAGACTACAATGAGGAGTTCTTC. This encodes CSVEGTDYNEEFF.

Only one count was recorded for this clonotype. CDR3 nucleotide sequence: TGTGCCAGCAGCTTCCTGACAGGGGGACTCTGCGAGCAGTACTTC. Its protein is CASSFLTGGLCEQYF. This chain connects TRBV11-2 to TRBJ2-7, with TRBD1 matching 9 bases. Trimming at V came to 3 bases and at J to 6 bases, leaving 9 bases not matched to a gene. Germline CDR1 reads SGHAT; CDR2 reads FQNNGV. CDR3 size: 15 residues. The complete variable domain, with remaining parts taken from reference TRBV11-2 and TRBJ2-7, reads EAGVAQSPRYKIIEKRQSVAFWCNPISGHATLYWYQQILGQGPKLLIQFQNNGVVDDSQLPKDRFSAERLKGVDSTLKIQPAKLEDSAVYLCASSFLTGGLCEQYFGPGTRLTVT.

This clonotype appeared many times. The CDR3 sequence is CASSLPGGVHGYTF. The DNA for the CDR3 is TGTGCCAGCAGCTTGCCTGGGGGCGTACATGGCTACACCTTC. This chain connects TRBV5-4 to TRBJ1-2; weak D call: TRBD1 (6 bases). The germline CDR1 and CDR2 sequences are SGHNT and YYREEE (reference sequence). V gave up 1 base and J gave up 6 bases, with 13 bases separating them. This CDR3 comprises 14 residues.

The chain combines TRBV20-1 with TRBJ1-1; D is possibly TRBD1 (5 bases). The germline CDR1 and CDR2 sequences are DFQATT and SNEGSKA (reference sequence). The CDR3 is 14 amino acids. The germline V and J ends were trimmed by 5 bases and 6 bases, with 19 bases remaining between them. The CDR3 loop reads CSAAPRDRNAEAFF. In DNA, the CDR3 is TGCAGTGCTGCTCCCCGAGACAGAAACGCTGAAGCTTTCTTT.

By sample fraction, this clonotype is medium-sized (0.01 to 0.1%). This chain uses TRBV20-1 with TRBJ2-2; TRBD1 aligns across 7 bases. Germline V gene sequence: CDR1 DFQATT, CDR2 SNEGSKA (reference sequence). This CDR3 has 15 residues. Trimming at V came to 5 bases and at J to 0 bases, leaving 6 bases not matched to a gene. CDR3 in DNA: TGCAGTGCTGCCAAACAGGGGTCGAACACCGGGGAGCTGTTTTTT. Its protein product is CSAAKQGSNTGELFF.

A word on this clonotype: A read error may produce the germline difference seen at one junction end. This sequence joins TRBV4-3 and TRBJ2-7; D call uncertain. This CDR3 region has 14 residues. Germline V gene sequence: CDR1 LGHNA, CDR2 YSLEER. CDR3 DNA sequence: TGCGCCAACAGCCAAGATCTGGGGAATTACGAGCAGTACTTC. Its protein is CANSQDLGNYEQYF.

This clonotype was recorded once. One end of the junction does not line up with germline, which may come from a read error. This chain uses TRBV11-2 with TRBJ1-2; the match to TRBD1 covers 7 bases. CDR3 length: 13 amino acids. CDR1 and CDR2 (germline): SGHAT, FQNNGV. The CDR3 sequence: CANSRTGAYSYTF. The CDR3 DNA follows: TGTGCCAACAGCCGAACAGGGGCCTATAGCTACACCTTC.

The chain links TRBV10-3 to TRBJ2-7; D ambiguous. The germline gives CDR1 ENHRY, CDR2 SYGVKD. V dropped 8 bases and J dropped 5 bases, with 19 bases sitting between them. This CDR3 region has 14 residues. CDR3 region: CAILDTGRYHEQYF. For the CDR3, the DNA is TGTGCCATCCTGGATACGGGCAGGTACCACGAGCAGTACTTC.

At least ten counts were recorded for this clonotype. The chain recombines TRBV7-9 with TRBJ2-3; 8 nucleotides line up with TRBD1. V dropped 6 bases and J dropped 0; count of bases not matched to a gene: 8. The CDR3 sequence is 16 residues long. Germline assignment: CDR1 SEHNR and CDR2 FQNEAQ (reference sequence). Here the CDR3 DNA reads TGTGCCAGCAGGCTGACAGGGGATACTAGCACAGATACGCAGTATTTT. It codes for CASRLTGDTSTDTQYF.

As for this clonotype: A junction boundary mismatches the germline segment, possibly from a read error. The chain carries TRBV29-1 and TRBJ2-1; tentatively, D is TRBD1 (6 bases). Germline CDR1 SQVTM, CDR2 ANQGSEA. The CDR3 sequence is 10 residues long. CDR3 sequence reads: CSAELGGQFF. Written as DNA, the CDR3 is TGCAGCGCTGAACTAGGGGGGCAGTTCTTC.

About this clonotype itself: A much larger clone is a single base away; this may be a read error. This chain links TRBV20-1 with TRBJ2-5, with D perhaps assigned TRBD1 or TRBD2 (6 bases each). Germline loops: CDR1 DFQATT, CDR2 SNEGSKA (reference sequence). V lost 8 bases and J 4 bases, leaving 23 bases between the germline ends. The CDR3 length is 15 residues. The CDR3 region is CSTKPKGGLLETQYF. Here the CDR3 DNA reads TGCAGTACTAAACCCAAAGGGGGGCTCTTAGAGACCCAGTACTTC.

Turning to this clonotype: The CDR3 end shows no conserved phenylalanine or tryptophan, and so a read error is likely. In DNA, the CDR3 is TGTGCCAGCAGCTTCGCTTATAGTCTGAGGAGGACTAGCGGGAGTGCTGAGACCCAGTACCTC. This encodes CASSFAYSLRRTSGSAETQYL. The J gene is TRBJ2-5, the V gene TRBV11-2; 13 bases are shared with TRBD2. Trimming took 3 bases from V and 5 from J; bases not matched to a gene: 21. The germline V gene has CDR1 SGHAT and CDR2 FQNNGV. CDR3 length equals 21 residues.

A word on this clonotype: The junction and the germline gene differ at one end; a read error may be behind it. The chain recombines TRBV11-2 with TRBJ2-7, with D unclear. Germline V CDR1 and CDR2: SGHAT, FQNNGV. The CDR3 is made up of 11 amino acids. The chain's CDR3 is CAGSFYYEHYF. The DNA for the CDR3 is TGTGCCGGCAGCTTTTACTACGAGCACTACTTC.